This T cell receptor beta chain was captured by sequencing in a study of blood T cell repertoires in COVID-19. As for the study in general: PBMCs, B-cell-depleted T cells, or T cells provided the cDNA or gDNA that made up the material.

The study recruited people aged roughly 18 to 95 years across about 25 US areas. In Cohort 3, a recovered donor had either two negative PCRs, clearance, or symptom resolution. Authors' methods: Reference gene primer amplification gave nucleated cell count estimates. Some clones are missing from TCRdb's copy, which holds only in-frame ones; the method was immunoSEQ multiplex PCR. That table furnishes V, J and clone size, whereas the DNA furnished D and trimming. The data contain fewer than 600,000 clones, roughly 90% of them seen just once; the ten biggest clones take up less than 2%. The specimen sequenced was PBMCs or T cells enriched from blood (not recorded which). This clonotype was obtained from a woman aged 40 to 49 who had recovered from COVID-19.

CDR3 amino acids: CASSKQGVVSTEAFF. The CDR3 DNA reads as TGTGCCAGCTCGAAACAGGGGGTCGTAAGCACTGAAGCTTTCTTT. This sequence joins TRBV18 and TRBJ1-1; 8 bases align to TRBD1. The CDR3 runs to 15 residues. With V trimmed by 6 bases and J by 4 bases, 10 bases remained unmatched. The germline V gene has CDR1 KGHSH and CDR2 LQKENI.